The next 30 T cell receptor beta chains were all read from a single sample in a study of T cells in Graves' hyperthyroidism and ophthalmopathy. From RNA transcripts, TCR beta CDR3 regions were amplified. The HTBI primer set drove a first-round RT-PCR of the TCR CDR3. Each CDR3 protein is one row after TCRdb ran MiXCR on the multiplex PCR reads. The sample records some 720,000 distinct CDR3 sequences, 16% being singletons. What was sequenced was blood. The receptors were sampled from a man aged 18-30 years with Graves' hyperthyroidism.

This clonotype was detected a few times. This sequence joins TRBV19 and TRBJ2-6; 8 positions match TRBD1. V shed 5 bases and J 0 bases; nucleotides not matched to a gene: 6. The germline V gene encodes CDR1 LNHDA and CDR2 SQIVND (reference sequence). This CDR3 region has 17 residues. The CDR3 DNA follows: TGTGCCAGTAGTTTAGGGACAGGCCGCTCTGGGGCCAACGTCCTGACTTTC. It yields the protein CASSLGTGRSGANVLTF.

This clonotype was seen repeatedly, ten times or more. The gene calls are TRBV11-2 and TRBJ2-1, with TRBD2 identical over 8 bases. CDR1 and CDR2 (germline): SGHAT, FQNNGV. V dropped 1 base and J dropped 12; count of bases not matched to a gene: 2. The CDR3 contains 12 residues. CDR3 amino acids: CASSLAGGAQFF. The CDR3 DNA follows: TGTGCCAGCAGCTTAGCGGGAGGGGCGCAGTTCTTC.

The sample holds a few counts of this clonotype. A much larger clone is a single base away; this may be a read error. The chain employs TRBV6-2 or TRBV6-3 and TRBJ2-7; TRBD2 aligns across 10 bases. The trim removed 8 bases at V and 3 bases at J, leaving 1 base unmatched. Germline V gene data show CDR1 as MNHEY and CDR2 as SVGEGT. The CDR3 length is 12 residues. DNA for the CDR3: TGTGCCAGCGGGACTAGCGACTACGAGCAGTACTTC. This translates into CASGTSDYEQYF.

The CDR3 is CASSVGQVSTGELFF. The CDR3 coding sequence is TGTGCCAGCAGCGTGGGACAGGTTAGCACCGGGGAGCTGTTTTTT. V usage is TRBV9 and J usage is TRBJ2-2; 8 bases are shared with TRBD1. The CDR3 has 15 residues. In germline, CDR1 is SGDLS, CDR2 YYNGEE. V lost 2 bases, J lost 4 bases, and 4 bases stayed unmatched.

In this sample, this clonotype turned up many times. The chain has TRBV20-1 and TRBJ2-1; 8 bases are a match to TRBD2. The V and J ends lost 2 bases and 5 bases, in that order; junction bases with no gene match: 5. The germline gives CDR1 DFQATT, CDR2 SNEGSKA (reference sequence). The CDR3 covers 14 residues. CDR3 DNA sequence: TGCAGTGCTAGAACAAGCGGGAGCCACAATGAGCAGTTCTTC. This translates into CSARTSGSHNEQFF.

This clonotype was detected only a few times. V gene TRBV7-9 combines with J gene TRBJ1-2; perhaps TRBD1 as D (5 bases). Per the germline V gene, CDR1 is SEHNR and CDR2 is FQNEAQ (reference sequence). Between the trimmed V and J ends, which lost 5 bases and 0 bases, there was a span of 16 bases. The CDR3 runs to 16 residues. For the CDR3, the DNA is TGTGCCAGCAGCCCCCGAGAGGAGGGACCTAACTATGGCTACACCTTC. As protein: CASSPREEGPNYGYTF.

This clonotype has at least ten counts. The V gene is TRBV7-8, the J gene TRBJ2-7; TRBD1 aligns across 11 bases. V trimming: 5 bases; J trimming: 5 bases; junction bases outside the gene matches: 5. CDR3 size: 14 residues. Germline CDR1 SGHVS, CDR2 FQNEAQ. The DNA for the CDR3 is TGTGCCAGCAGCGTCCGGGACAGGGGGGACGAGCAGTACTTC. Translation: CASSVRDRGDEQYF.

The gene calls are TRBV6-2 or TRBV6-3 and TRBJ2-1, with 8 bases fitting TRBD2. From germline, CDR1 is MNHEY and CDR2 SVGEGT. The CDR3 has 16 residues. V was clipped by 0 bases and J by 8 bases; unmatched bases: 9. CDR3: CASSYSASGWNHEQFF. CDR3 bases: TGTGCCAGCAGTTACTCGGCTAGCGGGTGGAACCATGAGCAGTTCTTC.

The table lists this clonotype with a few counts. The CDR3, as DNA: TGTGCCACCAGTGAAGGGGCGGGAGGGTATGAGACCCAGTACTTC. It yields the protein CATSEGAGGYETQYF. The J gene is TRBJ2-5, the V gene TRBV24-1; 9 bases line up with TRBD2. This CDR3 spans 15 amino acids. The V gene's germline CDR1 is KGHDR and CDR2 SFDVKD. V was clipped by 4 bases and J by 5 bases; unmatched bases: 7.

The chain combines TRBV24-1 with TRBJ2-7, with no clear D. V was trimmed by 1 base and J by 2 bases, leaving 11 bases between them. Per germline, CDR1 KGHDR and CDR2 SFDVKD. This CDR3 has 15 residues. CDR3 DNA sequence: TGTGCCACCAGTGATTTATCGCTAGTTACCTACGAGCAGTACTTC. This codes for CATSDLSLVTYEQYF.

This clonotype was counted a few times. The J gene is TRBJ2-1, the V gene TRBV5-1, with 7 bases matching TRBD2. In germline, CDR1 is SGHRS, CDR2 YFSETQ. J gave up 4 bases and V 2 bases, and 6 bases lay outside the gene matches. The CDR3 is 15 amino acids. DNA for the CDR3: TGCGCCAGCAGCTTAGGGAGGGTCGGATACAATGAGCAGTTCTTC. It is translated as CASSLGRVGYNEQFF.

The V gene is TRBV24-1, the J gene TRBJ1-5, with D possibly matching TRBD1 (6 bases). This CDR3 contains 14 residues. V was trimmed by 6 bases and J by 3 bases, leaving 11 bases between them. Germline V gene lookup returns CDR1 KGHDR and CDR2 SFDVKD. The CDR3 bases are TGTGCCACCAGTTGGGCAGGGGTCAATCAGCCCCAGCATTTT. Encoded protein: CATSWAGVNQPQHF.

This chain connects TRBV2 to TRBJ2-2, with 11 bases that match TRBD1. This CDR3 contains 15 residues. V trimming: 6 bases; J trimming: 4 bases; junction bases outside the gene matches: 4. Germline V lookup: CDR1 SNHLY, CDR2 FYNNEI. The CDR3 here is CASRDGTGGTGELFF. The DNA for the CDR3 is TGTGCCAGCAGGGACGGGACAGGGGGCACCGGGGAGCTGTTTTTT. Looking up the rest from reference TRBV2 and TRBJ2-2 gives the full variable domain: EPEVTQTPSHQVTQMGQEVILRCVPISNHLYFYWYRQILGQKVEFLVSFYNNEISEKSEIFDDQFSVERPDGSNFTLKIRSTKLEDSAMYFCASRDGTGGTGELFFGEGSRLTVL.

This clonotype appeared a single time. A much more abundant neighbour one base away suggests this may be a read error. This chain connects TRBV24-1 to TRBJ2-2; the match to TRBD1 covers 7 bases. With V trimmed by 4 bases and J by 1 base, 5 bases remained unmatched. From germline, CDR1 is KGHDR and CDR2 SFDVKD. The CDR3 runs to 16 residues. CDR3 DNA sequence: TGTGCCACCAGTGAACCCGGGACAGTGAACACCGGGGAGCTGTTTTTT. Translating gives CATSEPGTVNTGELFF.

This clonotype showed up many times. The chain's CDR3 is CASSSPLGTSGRGYEQYF. In nucleotides, the CDR3 is TGTGCCAGCAGTTCACCGCTGGGGACTAGCGGGAGGGGCTACGAGCAGTACTTC. J is TRBJ2-7 and V is TRBV6-2 or TRBV6-3, with 16 bases that match TRBD2. CDR3 length equals 18 residues. V lost 4 bases, J lost 3 bases, and 9 bases stayed unmatched. Germline V CDR1 and CDR2: MNHEY, SVGEGT.

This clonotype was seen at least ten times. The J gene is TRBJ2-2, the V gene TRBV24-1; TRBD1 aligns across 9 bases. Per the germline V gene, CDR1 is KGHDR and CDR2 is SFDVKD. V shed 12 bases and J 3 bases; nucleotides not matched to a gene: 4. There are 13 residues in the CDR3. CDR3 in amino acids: CAAGTGYTGELFF. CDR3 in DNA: TGTGCCGCCGGGACAGGGTACACCGGGGAGCTGTTTTTT.

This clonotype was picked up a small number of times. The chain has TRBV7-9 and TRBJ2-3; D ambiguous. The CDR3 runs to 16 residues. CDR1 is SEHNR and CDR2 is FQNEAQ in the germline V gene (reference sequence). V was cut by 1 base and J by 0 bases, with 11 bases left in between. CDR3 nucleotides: TGTGCCAGCAGCTTAGGGGCAAACCCTAGCACAGATACGCAGTATTTT. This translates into CASSLGANPSTDTQYF.

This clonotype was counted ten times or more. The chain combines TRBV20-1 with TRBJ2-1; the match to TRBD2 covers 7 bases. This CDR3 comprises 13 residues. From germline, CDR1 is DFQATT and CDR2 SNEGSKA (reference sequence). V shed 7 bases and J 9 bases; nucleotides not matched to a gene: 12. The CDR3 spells CSVPDSSGGEQFF. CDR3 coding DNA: TGCAGTGTGCCCGACTCCTCGGGGGGTGAGCAGTTCTTC.

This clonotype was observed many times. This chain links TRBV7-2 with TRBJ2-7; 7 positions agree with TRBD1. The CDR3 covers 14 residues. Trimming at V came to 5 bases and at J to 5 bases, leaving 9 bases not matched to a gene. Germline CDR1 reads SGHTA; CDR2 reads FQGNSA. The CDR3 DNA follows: TGTGCCAGCAGCGCAGAGACAGGGAATCACGAGCAGTACTTC. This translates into CASSAETGNHEQYF.

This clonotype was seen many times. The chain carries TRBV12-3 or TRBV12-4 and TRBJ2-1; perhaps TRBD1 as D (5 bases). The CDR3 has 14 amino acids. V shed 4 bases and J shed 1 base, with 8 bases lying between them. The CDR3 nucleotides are TGTGCCAGCAGTTCGCAGGGTTCCTACAATGAGCAGTTCTTC. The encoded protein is CASSSQGSYNEQFF.

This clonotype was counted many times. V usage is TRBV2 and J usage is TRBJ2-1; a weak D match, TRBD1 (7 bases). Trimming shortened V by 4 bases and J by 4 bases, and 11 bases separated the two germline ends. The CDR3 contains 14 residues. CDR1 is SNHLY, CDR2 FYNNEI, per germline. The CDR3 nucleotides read TGTGCCAGCAGTGTGCGGGACAGATACAATGAGCAGTTCTTC. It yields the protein CASSVRDRYNEQFF.

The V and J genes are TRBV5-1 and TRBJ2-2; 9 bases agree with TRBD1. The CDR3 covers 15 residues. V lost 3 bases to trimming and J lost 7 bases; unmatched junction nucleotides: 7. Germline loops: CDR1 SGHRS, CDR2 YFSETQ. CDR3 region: CASSSLQGADGELFF. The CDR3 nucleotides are TGCGCCAGCAGCTCACTACAGGGGGCGGACGGGGAGCTGTTTTTT.

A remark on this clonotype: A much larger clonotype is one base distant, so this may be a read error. Here the CDR3 DNA reads TGTGCCATCAGTTCCCCGTTGAACGTCCCTAATGAGCAGTTCTTC. Amino acid sequence: CAISSPLNVPNEQFF. The rearrangement uses TRBV10-3 and TRBJ2-1; D is unresolved. The germline V gene encodes CDR1 ENHRY and CDR2 SYGVKD. This CDR3 has 15 residues. V was pared by 5 bases and J by 7 bases, with 18 bases between.

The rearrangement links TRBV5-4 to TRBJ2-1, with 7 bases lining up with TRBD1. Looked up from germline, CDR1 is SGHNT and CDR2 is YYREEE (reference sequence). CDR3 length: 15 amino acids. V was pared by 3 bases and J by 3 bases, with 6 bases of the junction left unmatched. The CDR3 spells CASSSFGTVYNEQFF. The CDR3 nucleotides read TGTGCCAGCAGCTCCTTTGGGACAGTCTACAATGAGCAGTTCTTC.

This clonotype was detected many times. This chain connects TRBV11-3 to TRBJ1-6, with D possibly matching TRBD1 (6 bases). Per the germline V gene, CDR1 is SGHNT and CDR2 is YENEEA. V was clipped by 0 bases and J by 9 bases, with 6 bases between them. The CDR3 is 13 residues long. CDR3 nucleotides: TGTGCCAGCAGCTTAGACAGGGGTTCACCCCTCCACTTT. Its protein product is CASSLDRGSPLHF. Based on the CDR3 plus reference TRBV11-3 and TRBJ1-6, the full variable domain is EAGVVQSPRYKIIEKKQPVAFWCNPISGHNTLYWYLQNLGQGPELLIRYENEEAVDDSQLPKDRFSAERLKGVDSTLKIQPAELGDSAVYLCASSLDRGSPLHFGNGTRLTVT.

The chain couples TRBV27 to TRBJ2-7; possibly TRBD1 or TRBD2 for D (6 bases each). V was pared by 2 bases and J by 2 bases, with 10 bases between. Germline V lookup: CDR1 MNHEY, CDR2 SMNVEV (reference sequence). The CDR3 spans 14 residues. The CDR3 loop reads CASSLRGDPYEQYF. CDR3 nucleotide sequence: TGTGCCAGCAGTTTAAGGGGGGACCCCTACGAGCAGTACTTC.

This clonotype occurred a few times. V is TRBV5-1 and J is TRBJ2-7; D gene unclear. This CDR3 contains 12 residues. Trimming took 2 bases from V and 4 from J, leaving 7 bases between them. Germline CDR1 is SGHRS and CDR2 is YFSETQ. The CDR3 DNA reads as TGCGCCAGCAGCTTACACCCATACGAGCAGTACTTC. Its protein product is CASSLHPYEQYF. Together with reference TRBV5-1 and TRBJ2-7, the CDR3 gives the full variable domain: KAGVTQTPRYLIKTRGQQVTLSCSPISGHRSVSWYQQTPGQGLQFLFEYFSETQRNKGNFPGRFSGRQFSNSRSEMNVSTLELGDSALYLCASSLHPYEQYFGPGTRLTVT.

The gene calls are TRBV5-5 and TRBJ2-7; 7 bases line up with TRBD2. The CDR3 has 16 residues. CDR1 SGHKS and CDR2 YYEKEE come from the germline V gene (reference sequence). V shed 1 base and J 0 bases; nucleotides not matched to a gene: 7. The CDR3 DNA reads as TGTGCCAGCAGCTTGCAGAGGGCTAGCGGCTCCTACGAGCAGTACTTC. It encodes CASSLQRASGSYEQYF.

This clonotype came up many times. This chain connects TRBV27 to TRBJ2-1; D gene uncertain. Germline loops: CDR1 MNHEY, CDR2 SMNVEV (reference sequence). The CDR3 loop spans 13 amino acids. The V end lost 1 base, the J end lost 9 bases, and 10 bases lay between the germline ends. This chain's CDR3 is CASSLYSRAEQFF. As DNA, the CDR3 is TGTGCCAGCAGTTTATACTCAAGGGCTGAGCAGTTCTTC.

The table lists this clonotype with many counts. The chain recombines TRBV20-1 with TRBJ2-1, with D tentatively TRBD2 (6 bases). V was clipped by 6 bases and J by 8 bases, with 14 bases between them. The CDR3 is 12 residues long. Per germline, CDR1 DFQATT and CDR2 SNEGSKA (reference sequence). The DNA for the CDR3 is TGCAGTGCCCGACTAGTCAACGATGAGCAGTTCTTC. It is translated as CSARLVNDEQFF.